This T cell receptor beta chain was documented in a study of T cell responses to AZD1222 COVID-19 vaccine. Study information: Researchers grouped second doses given at about 4 or about 12 weeks into one pool.

General observations from the study: Only after the peak T cell response were repertoires sampled. Spike regions recognized by vaccine-associated CD4 TCRs spanned the protein, led by 160-218 and 743-854. Of the AZD1222 recipients, only 6 or 7 were seropositive at baseline.

As for this clone: Its cognate antigen is unknown.

This CDR3 has 14 residues. The ends lost 7 bases at V and 2 bases at J; junction bases unmatched: 8. Germline CDR1 reads MDHEN; CDR2 reads SYDVKM. Data came from immunoSEQ multiplex PCR; TCRdb stores just in-frame clones and leaves some out. The table includes 140,000 or so clones, more than 80% detected once. The chain combines TRBV28 with TRBJ2-7; 7 bases are shared with TRBD2. The specimen comprised peripheral blood, sampled on day 0 of AZD1222 vaccination. The sequence was obtained from an adult in good health. The CDR3 sequence: CASTVVGGTYEQYF. The CDR3 DNA reads TGTGCCAGCACCGTAGTGGGGGGGACCTACGAGCAGTACTTC. Drawing the rest from reference TRBV28 and TRBJ2-7, the complete variable domain is DVKVTQSSRYLVKRTGEKVFLECVQDMDHENMFWYRQDPGLGLRLIYFSYDVKMKEKGDIPEGYSVSREKKERFSLILESASTNQTSMYLCASTVVGGTYEQYFGPGTRLTVT.